The clone carrying this TCR beta chain occurred a few times. Its antigen is not identified. Trimming took 6 bases from V and 1 from J, leaving 20 bases between them. The V gene's germline CDR1 is SQVTM and CDR2 ANQGSEA. The CDR3 is 16 residues long. TCRdb recomputed calls from the RT-PCR reads with MiXCR, one row per CDR3 protein. The sample includes hundreds of thousands of distinct CDR3 sequences, about a sixth of them seen just once. This entry is derived from a study of response to subunit inactivated influenza vaccine. Points from the study as a whole: Seasonal influenza vaccination, on each occasion, was suggested by the authors to recruit few new T cells.

The chain links TRBV29-1 to TRBJ2-3; D could derive from TRBD1 or TRBD2 (6 bases each). The specimen comprised PBMCs from blood, sampled approximately 12 days after vaccination. The receptor comes from a man aged 45-60 years who received an inactivated influenza vaccine. DNA for the CDR3: TGCAGCGTCGTCCCACAGTGGGGGGCTCGCACAGATACGCAGTATTTT. It encodes CSVVPQWGARTDTQYF.